This is a list of T cell receptor beta chains from one sample in a study of shared clonotypes between healthy human individuals. The assay was immunoSEQ multiplex PCR, and TCRdb's table has in-frame clones only and misses some. The sample lists approximately 2.5 million clones, roughly 92% seen once, with over 0.12% in the top ten. The sample comprised naive CD4+ T cells sorted from blood. These receptors all come from a man aged 18 to 30 in good health. Both conserved end residues are part of each CDR3. A D gene is named only where the DNA matches it firmly. Rows may omit the clone size; those that give it use once, few, many or a size class.

clone size,D gene,J gene,V gene,CDR3 protein,CDR3 DNA
once,TRBD2,TRBJ2-1,TRBV7-9,CASSFNSGNEQFF,TGTGCCAGCAGTTTTAATAGCGGGAATGAGCAGTTCTTC
once,TRBD2,TRBJ2-2,TRBV7-2,CASSLTSANTGELFF,TGTGCCAGCAGCTTGACTAGCGCGAACACCGGGGAGCTGTTTTTT
.,.,TRBJ2-7,TRBV29-1,CSISGHSYEQYF,TGCAGCATATCGGGACACTCCTACGAGCAGTACTTC
.,TRBD1,TRBJ2-3,TRBV5-4,CASSQGQRTDTQYF,TGTGCCAGCAGCCAGGGACAGAGAACAGATACGCAGTATTTT
.,TRBD2,TRBJ2-2,TRBV6-5,CASTPGLPNTGELFF,TGTGCCAGCACCCCGGGACTACCTAACACCGGGGAGCTGTTTTTT
.,.,TRBJ1-1,TRBV7-9,CASSRLDGMNTEAFF,TGTGCCAGCAGCCGACTGGACGGGATGAACACTGAAGCTTTCTTT
.,.,TRBJ1-3,TRBV5-1,CASSHGQAERLRGNTIYF,TGCGCCAGCAGCCACGGTCAAGCAGAAAGATTGCGTGGAAACACCATATATTTT
.,.,TRBJ1-6,TRBV2,CASRRAEGPLLGSPLHF,TGTGCCAGCAGGAGGGCGGAAGGGCCCCTGTTGGGTTCACCCCTCCACTTT
.,TRBD1,TRBJ2-3,TRBV5-1,CASSRTFSGTGGPSSTDTQYF,TGCGCCAGCAGCCGGACGTTCTCCGGGACAGGGGGCCCCAGTAGCACAGATACGCAGTATTTT
.,.,TRBJ2-3,TRBV6-6,CASSYYGVGTDTQYF,TGTGCCAGCAGTTACTATGGGGTCGGCACAGATACGCAGTATTTT
.,.,TRBJ1-2,TRBV28,CASSSPGDSYGYTF,TGTGCCAGCAGTTCCCCCGGCGACAGCTATGGCTACACCTTC
.,.,TRBJ2-4,TRBV5-1,CASSSRDIQYF,TGCGCCAGCAGCTCCAGGGACATTCAGTACTTC
.,TRBD2,TRBJ2-5,TRBV4-1,CASSYLSGGTGTSGRTQYF,TGCGCCAGCAGCTATCTATCAGGGGGCACCGGGACTAGCGGTCGAACCCAGTACTTC
.,.,TRBJ1-1,TRBV18,CASSPSMGTEAFF,TGTGCCAGCTCCCCTTCTATGGGTACTGAAGCTTTCTTT
.,.,TRBJ1-1,TRBV6-6,CASSPATSDTEAFF,TGTGCCAGCAGCCCTGCCACCTCCGACACTGAAGCTTTCTTT
.,.,TRBJ1-5,TRBV6-5,CASSYAYPRGDQPQHF,TGTGCCAGCAGTTACGCTTACCCTAGAGGGGATCAGCCCCAGCATTTT
.,TRBD2,TRBJ2-7,TRBV19,CASRRTSGSYEQYF,TGTGCCAGTAGAAGGACTAGCGGCTCCTACGAGCAGTACTTC
.,TRBD1,TRBJ1-2,TRBV6-1,CASRRTGEPNYGYTF,TGTGCCAGCAGAAGGACAGGGGAACCTAACTATGGCTACACCTTC
once,TRBD2,TRBJ2-1,TRBV9,CASSVGVSGRFYNEQFF,TGTGCCAGCAGCGTAGGGGTTAGCGGGCGTTTTTACAATGAGCAGTTCTTC
once,.,TRBJ2-7,TRBV5-1,CASSLDRSYEQYF,TGCGCCAGCAGCTTGGACAGGAGCTACGAGCAGTACTTC
.,TRBD2,TRBJ2-1,TRBV7-9,CASSPSGLAGVYNEQFF,TGTGCCAGCAGCCCCTCCGGACTAGCGGGAGTGTACAATGAGCAGTTCTTC
.,.,TRBJ2-2,TRBV19,CASNQGLNTGELFF,TGTGCCAGTAACCAGGGGTTAAACACCGGGGAGCTGTTTTTT
.,.,TRBJ2-3,TRBV6-1,CASSDSRGRTDTQYF,TGTGCCAGCAGTGATTCCAGGGGAAGGACAGATACGCAGTATTTT
.,.,TRBJ1-1,TRBV7-9,CASSPRLTLNTEAFF,TGTGCCAGCAGCCCTAGACTGACGCTGAACACTGAAGCTTTCTTT
once,.,TRBJ2-3,TRBV5-1,CASSPGDSTDTQYF,TGCGCCAGCAGCCCGGGGGATAGCACAGATACGCAGTATTTT
.,.,TRBJ2-7,TRBV18,CASSPTHGSYEQYF,TGTGCCAGCTCACCAACCCACGGCTCCTACGAGCAGTACTTC
once,TRBD2,TRBJ2-1,TRBV29-1,CSVRPGTSVNEQFF,TGCAGCGTCAGACCCGGGACTAGCGTCAATGAGCAGTTCTTC
few,.,TRBJ1-5,TRBV7-2,CASSLMWGINQPQHF,TGTGCCAGCAGCTTAATGTGGGGTATCAATCAGCCCCAGCATTTT
.,TRBD1,TRBJ1-4,TRBV5-1,CASSLRTGEGEKLFF,TGCGCCAGCAGCTTGAGGACAGGGGAGGGAGAAAAACTGTTTTTT
.,.,TRBJ2-7,TRBV9,CASSSSVVGEQYF,TGTGCCAGCAGCTCCAGCGTAGTCGGCGAGCAGTACTTC
.,TRBD2,TRBJ2-1,TRBV6-4,CASSEGAGVGYNEQFF,TGTGCCAGCAGTGAAGGAGCGGGGGTCGGTTACAATGAGCAGTTCTTC
.,.,TRBJ2-4,TRBV4-3,CASSQEPGAITGNIQYF,TGCGCCAGCAGCCAAGAACCGGGGGCGATAACCGGAAACATTCAGTACTTC
once,TRBD2,TRBJ2-5,TRBV7-8,CASSLAASGGPGGTQYF,TGTGCCAGCAGCTTAGCCGCTAGCGGGGGGCCCGGAGGGACCCAGTACTTC